Listed below are T cell receptor beta chains from one sample, sequenced in a study of blood T cells in healthy people across ages. In TCRdb, the 5' RACE reads were re-called with MiXCR into one record per CDR3 protein. The sample contains about 1.6 million distinct CDR3 sequences, roughly 32% of which appear only once. Sequenced input: blood. These receptors all come from a young woman in good health. The CDR3 runs from the conserved cysteine through the conserved F or W. The order of the fields is J gene, V gene, D gene, CDR3 length, CDR3 protein. D genes are given only for firm matches.

j_call: TRBJ1-2
v_call: TRBV6-5
d_call: TRBD1
cdr3_length: 15
cdr3_aa: CASSSRQGFNYGYTF

j_call: TRBJ2-7
v_call: TRBV28
d_call: -
cdr3_length: 18
cdr3_aa: CASSSREKTGVFSYEQYF

j_call: TRBJ2-1
v_call: TRBV27
d_call: TRBD1
cdr3_length: 15
cdr3_aa: CASSIWTGKGHEQFF

j_call: TRBJ2-1
v_call: TRBV19
d_call: -
cdr3_length: 15
cdr3_aa: CASSIWAAEDGEQFF

j_call: TRBJ1-5
v_call: TRBV28
d_call: -
cdr3_length: 15
cdr3_aa: CASSLWQLSNQPQHF

j_call: TRBJ2-1
v_call: TRBV12-3/TRBV12-4
d_call: -
cdr3_length: 14
cdr3_aa: CASSGNRGYNEQFF

j_call: TRBJ2-5
v_call: TRBV5-4
d_call: -
cdr3_length: 14
cdr3_aa: CASSDRVGQETQYF

j_call: TRBJ2-7
v_call: TRBV12-3/TRBV12-4
d_call: -
cdr3_length: 14
cdr3_aa: CASSLGGYSYEQYF

j_call: TRBJ2-1
v_call: TRBV5-1
d_call: TRBD2
cdr3_length: 15
cdr3_aa: CASSHRLALKNEQFF

j_call: TRBJ2-1
v_call: TRBV12-3/TRBV12-4
d_call: TRBD2
cdr3_length: 14
cdr3_aa: CASQTSGALGEQFF

j_call: TRBJ2-7
v_call: TRBV7-2
d_call: TRBD1
cdr3_length: 15
cdr3_aa: CASSFGDRSSYEQYF

j_call: TRBJ2-1
v_call: TRBV7-2
d_call: TRBD2
cdr3_length: 15
cdr3_aa: CASSRRVAGYNEQFF

j_call: TRBJ2-5
v_call: TRBV27
d_call: TRBD2
cdr3_length: 17
cdr3_aa: CAGSLFAGEGSQETQYF

j_call: TRBJ1-1
v_call: TRBV2
d_call: -
cdr3_length: 14
cdr3_aa: CASSVAGRGTEAFF

j_call: TRBJ2-1
v_call: TRBV15
d_call: TRBD2
cdr3_length: 17
cdr3_aa: CATSRASGGATYNEQFF

j_call: TRBJ2-1
v_call: TRBV3-1
d_call: -
cdr3_length: 15
cdr3_aa: CASSPIGPPYNEQFF

j_call: TRBJ1-2
v_call: TRBV20-1
d_call: -
cdr3_length: 12
cdr3_aa: CGAERRDYGYTF

j_call: TRBJ2-7
v_call: TRBV27
d_call: -
cdr3_length: 15
cdr3_aa: CASSPSPGGYAEQYF

j_call: TRBJ1-2
v_call: TRBV7-9
d_call: -
cdr3_length: 13
cdr3_aa: CASGGTMNYGYTF

j_call: TRBJ2-7
v_call: TRBV2
d_call: -
cdr3_length: 15
cdr3_aa: CASRGGAGVTYEQYF

j_call: TRBJ2-1
v_call: TRBV27
d_call: TRBD2
cdr3_length: 16
cdr3_aa: CASSYLTSGAYNEQFF

j_call: TRBJ2-7
v_call: TRBV7-9
d_call: TRBD2
cdr3_length: 16
cdr3_aa: CASSFTSGRASYEQYF

j_call: TRBJ2-7
v_call: TRBV20-1
d_call: -
cdr3_length: 12
cdr3_aa: CSAREGTAEQYF

j_call: TRBJ2-3
v_call: TRBV11-2
d_call: -
cdr3_length: 13
cdr3_aa: CASSLDMAGTQYF

j_call: TRBJ2-7
v_call: TRBV10-3
d_call: -
cdr3_length: 14
cdr3_aa: CAISETVSPYEQYF

j_call: TRBJ2-1
v_call: TRBV10-3
d_call: -
cdr3_length: 12
cdr3_aa: CAISESPTEQFF

j_call: TRBJ2-1
v_call: TRBV29-1
d_call: TRBD2
cdr3_length: 16
cdr3_aa: CSVEKGTSGIYNEQFF

j_call: TRBJ1-1
v_call: TRBV6-5
d_call: -
cdr3_length: 14
cdr3_aa: CASSYSGADTEAFF

j_call: TRBJ2-2
v_call: TRBV20-1
d_call: TRBD2
cdr3_length: 16
cdr3_aa: CSARDSSGMGAGELFF

j_call: TRBJ2-1
v_call: TRBV28
d_call: TRBD2
cdr3_length: 19
cdr3_aa: CASSLFSDRGTSGRYEQFF

j_call: TRBJ1-4
v_call: TRBV11-2
d_call: -
cdr3_length: 16
cdr3_aa: CASSLRGTTTNEKLFF

j_call: TRBJ2-5
v_call: TRBV4-1
d_call: -
cdr3_length: 15
cdr3_aa: CASSQDIGAQETQYF

j_call: TRBJ1-6
v_call: TRBV2
d_call: TRBD1
cdr3_length: 15
cdr3_aa: CASNAGGLYNSPLHF

j_call: -
v_call: TRBV2
d_call: TRBD2
cdr3_length: 14
cdr3_aa: CASSALAGEYEQYF

j_call: TRBJ1-2
v_call: TRBV7-2
d_call: -
cdr3_length: 15
cdr3_aa: CASSPRRQRAYGYTF

j_call: TRBJ2-5
v_call: TRBV20-1
d_call: TRBD2
cdr3_length: 14
cdr3_aa: CSAPVGGWQETQYF

j_call: TRBJ2-3
v_call: TRBV6-1
d_call: -
cdr3_length: 12
cdr3_aa: CAIQEGGDTQYF

j_call: TRBJ1-1
v_call: TRBV20-1
d_call: -
cdr3_length: 13
cdr3_aa: CSAGRRVNTEAFF

j_call: -
v_call: TRBV6-1
d_call: -
cdr3_length: 12
cdr3_aa: CASSEPGGTQYF

j_call: TRBJ1-1
v_call: TRBV7-9
d_call: -
cdr3_length: 15
cdr3_aa: CASSPPAGWNTEAFF

j_call: -
v_call: TRBV7-2
d_call: -
cdr3_length: 15
cdr3_aa: CASSLAGGAVETQYF